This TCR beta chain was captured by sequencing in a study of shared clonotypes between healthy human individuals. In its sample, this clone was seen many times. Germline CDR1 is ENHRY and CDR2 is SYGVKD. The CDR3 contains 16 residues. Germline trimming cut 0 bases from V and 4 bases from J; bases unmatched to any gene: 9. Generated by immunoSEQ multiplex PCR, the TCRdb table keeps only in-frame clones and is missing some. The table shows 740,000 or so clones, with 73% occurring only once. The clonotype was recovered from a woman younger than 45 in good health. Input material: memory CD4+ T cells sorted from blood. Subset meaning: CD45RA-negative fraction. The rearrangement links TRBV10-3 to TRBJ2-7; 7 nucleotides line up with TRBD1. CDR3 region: CAISESGQKAQYEQYF. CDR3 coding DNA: TGTGCCATCAGTGAGTCGGGACAGAAAGCTCAGTACGAGCAGTACTTC.